This T cell receptor beta chain was observed in a study of blood T cell repertoires in COVID-19 (dated by TCRdb to 2020 to 2022). Context from the whole study: Collaborator samples came from the United States, Italy and Spain and covered acute and convalescent phases of COVID-19. Where available, HLA class I and class II types were obtained from metadata supplied by the sample provider rather than from assay-based typing. Subjects who had been exposed to COVID-19, were actively infected with it, or had recovered from it provided the deeply sampled blood TCRbeta repertoires that made up the dataset. The sample metadata nearly always contained a de-identified subject ID, COVID-19 status, age in years and sex. The material from the prospective study consisted of cDNA or gDNA derived from T cells, B-cell-depleted T cells, or PBMCs. Samples came from the ongoing ImmuneRACE study (first 160 participants) plus 1,254 subjects from 6 global collaborators. The repertoires were made available in a free public database intended to serve as a resource for research on the immune response to SARS-CoV-2.

In the prospective study, participants were about 18 to 90 years old, resided in around 25 geographic areas of the United States, and were enrolled through a virtual design. In the prospective study, cohorts were assigned on the basis of participant-reported clinical history obtained from a screening survey and a study questionnaire. For ImmuneRACE Cohort 3, a participant was defined as recovered based on two consecutive negative NP/OP PCR tests, clearance by a healthcare professional, or resolution of symptoms. In the prospective study, whole blood, serum and a nasopharyngeal or oropharyngeal swab were collected from each participant by mobile phlebotomists. Participants in the prospective study had the option to provide additional blood draws and questionnaires over an approximately 2-month period. Blood samples from the prospective study were shipped frozen or at room temperature prior to DNA extraction.

With respect to this clone: It has no known antigen specificity. There are no base qualities to consult, and no much larger clone falls within one base.

For CDR1 and CDR2, the germline V gene lists SNHLY and FYNNEI. The germline V end is reduced by 3 bases and the J end by 2 bases; junction bases left unmatched: 9. The CDR3 runs 16 residues from the cysteine to the phenylalanine. Only the CDR3 DNA stays, 48 bases, in frame from base 1. The investigation overall reported the following: How much clinical and demographic metadata was included differed by source and by participant, and the metadata was provided uncurated.

TCRbeta CDR3 regions were amplified from genomic DNA using the immunoSEQ Assay, a bias-controlled multiplex PCR. From the authors' description of their analysis: Nucleated cell counts per sample were estimated from amplification of reference gene primers within the assay. To quantify the absolute abundance of each unique TCRbeta CDR3 rearrangement, sequence reads were collapsed and filtered. For each sample, productive Simpson clonality was calculated by taking the square root of Simpson's diversity index across productive rearrangements. In TCRdb, the immuneACCESS table is reduced to in-frame sequences with V and J assigned. These tables do not hold every clone; where another copy was compared, an unresolved V gene accounts for under half, and the others remain unexplained. V and J calls and clone size are those listed in that table; D and trimming were worked out from the DNA. The sample table holds about 220,000 clones, of which over 65% were seen once. The ten top clones hold under 3.5% of the sample.

Sequenced material: PBMCs or T cells enriched from blood (not recorded which). This sequence was found in an older woman who had recovered from COVID-19. The chain joins TRBV2 to TRBJ2-5, and TRBD2 aligns with 7 junction nucleotides. The nucleotides are TGTGCCAGCAGTGACCCCGGCAGCGGGGCACAAGAGACCCAGTACTTC. Its protein product is CASSDPGSGAQETQYF.